What follows are 24 T cell receptor beta chains derived from one specimen sequenced in a study of T cell clonality in common variable immunodeficiency. TCRdb's copy holds only in-frame clones and misses some; the assay was immunoSEQ multiplex PCR. The specimen has 40,000 to 60,000 clones, none found just once. Sample: peripheral blood mononuclear cells. The source of these receptors is a person aged 18-70 years in good health.

This clone was found many times. The read halts 3 residues ahead of the CDR3 end, with the missing end drawn from the germline J gene. J is TRBJ1-1 and V is TRBV18; 9 bases are a match to TRBD1. Germline V CDR1 and CDR2: KGHSH, LQKENI. The trim removed 5 bases at V and 0 bases at J, leaving 7 bases unmatched. There are 16 residues in the CDR3. CDR3 sequence reads: CASSEGQGWMNTEAFF. The covered CDR3 bases are TGTGCCAGCTCAGAAGGACAGGGGTGGATGAACACTGAA.

In regard to this clone: The CDR3 end is not reached by the read, which stops 3 residues before it; the germline J gene fills it in. The chain combines TRBV20-1 with TRBJ1-1; TRBD1 agrees at 9 bases. V lost 7 bases and J lost 3; bases outside the gene matches: 0. Germline V gene data show CDR1 as DFQATT and CDR2 as SNEGSKA (reference sequence). The CDR3 loop spans 11 amino acids. CDR3 amino acids: CSGTGDTEAFF. The CDR3 bases that were read are TGCAGTGGGACAGGGGACACTGAA.

This clone was counted at least ten times. The read comes to an end 3 residues before the CDR3 does, leaving the germline J gene to fill in the end. This chain connects TRBV20-1 to TRBJ2-2; 7 nucleotides match TRBD1. The CDR3 sequence is 19 residues long. Germline assignment: CDR1 DFQATT and CDR2 SNEGSKA (reference sequence). This chain's CDR3 is CSASKGTVILPPENEKLFF. CDR3 DNA, as far as it was read: TGCAGTGCTAGTAAAGGGACAGTTATTCTACCACCAGAGAATGAAAAG.

Many counts were recorded for this clone. The missing CDR3 end, 3 residues past where the read stops, is filled in from the germline J gene. The V and J genes are TRBV29-1 and TRBJ2-5, with D perhaps matching TRBD2 (5 bases). V lost 7 bases, J lost 3 bases, and 15 bases lay in between. Germline-derived CDR1 and CDR2 are SQVTM and ANQGSEA. CDR3 size: 13 residues. The chain's CDR3 is CSAGVGWEETQYF. The sequenced CDR3 bases are TGCAGCGCCGGGGTGGGTTGGGAAGAGACC.

Details on this clone: A read error may account for a junction end that differs from germline. Coverage ceases 3 residues before the CDR3 finishes, and the germline J gene fills in the end. Other DNA sequences in the sample encode the same CDR3. The J gene is TRBJ1-3, the V gene TRBV30; D might be TRBD1 (6 bases). CDR1 is GTSNPN, CDR2 SVGIG, per germline (reference sequence). This CDR3 is 15 amino acids long. The covered CDR3 bases are TGTGCCTGGGGGAGAACAGGGCGCTCTGGAAACACA. Translation: CAWGRTGRSGNT. The full CDR3 is CAWGRTGRSGNTIYF.

This clone was counted many times. The observed sequence ends 3 residues before the CDR3 terminus, with the missing tail filled in from the germline J gene. The rearrangement uses TRBV20-1 and TRBJ2-3, with TRBD2 matching 8 bases. V shed 3 bases, J shed 4 bases, and the junction held 12 bases outside the gene matches. Germline V gene sequence: CDR1 DFQATT, CDR2 SNEGSKA (reference sequence). The CDR3 loop spans 16 amino acids. The CDR3 loop reads CSASRGGHLAPDTQYF. CDR3 DNA, as far as it was read: TGCAGTGCTAGTCGCGGGGGGCATCTAGCACCAGATACG.

A note on this clone: The read gets to within 3 residues of the CDR3 end, and the germline J gene fills in the rest. J is TRBJ2-7 and V is TRBV2; 7 nucleotides align to TRBD1. The ends lost 5 bases at V and 4 bases at J; junction bases unmatched: 11. Germline V lookup: CDR1 SNHLY, CDR2 FYNNEI. This CDR3 is built from 15 residues. Incomplete CDR3 DNA: TGTGCCAGCAGTCAACAGGGGACGGGCGGGTACGAG. It is translated as CASSQQGTGGYE. The CDR3, in full, reads CASSQQGTGGYEQYF.

As for this clone: Other DNA sequences in this sample translate to the same CDR3. CDR3 sequence: CASSLNGQGGSYGYTF. The sequenced CDR3 bases are TGTGCCAGCAGCTTGAACGGACAGGGAGGGAGTTATGGC. The rearrangement joins TRBV13 to TRBJ1-2; TRBD1 matches at 8 bases. The sequence runs out 3 residues before the end of the CDR3; the remainder is reconstructed from the germline J gene. Looked up from germline, CDR1 is PRHDT and CDR2 is FYEKMQ (reference sequence). Trimming at V came to 3 bases and at J to 5 bases, leaving 11 bases not matched to a gene. The CDR3 loop spans 16 amino acids.

Ten or more counts support this clone. The read falls 3 residues short of the CDR3 end, and the missing part is taken from the germline J gene. The V call is TRBV4-1, the J call TRBJ2-2, with a possible D match to TRBD2 (5 bases). The CDR3 loop spans 14 amino acids. The V gene lost 8 bases and the J gene lost 2 bases, with 12 bases spanning the gap. The germline gives CDR1 MGHRA, CDR2 YSYEKL. The CDR3 DNA, read in part, is TGCGCCAGCGGACTTAGCGTCAACACCGGGGAG. Translation: CASGLSVNTGE. In full, the CDR3 is CASGLSVNTGELFF.

This clone was counted many times. The read is 3 residues too short to cover the CDR3 end, so that end is filled in from the germline J gene. The V gene is TRBV7-8, the J gene TRBJ1-2; TRBD1 might be the D (6 bases). Germline V lookup: CDR1 SGHVS, CDR2 FQNEAQ. The CDR3 is 15 residues long. With 5 bases removed from V and 5 bases from J, the gap between germline ends came to 18 bases. CDR3 DNA (partial): TGTGCCAGCAGCCCCATGGCGGGGGCGCAATATGGC. Residues: CASSPMAGAQYG. In full, the CDR3 is CASSPMAGAQYGYTF.

Details on this clone: Read sequence stops 3 residues before the CDR3 end, and the germline J gene provides the missing end. This sequence joins TRBV7-2 and TRBJ2-3; D not certain. The CDR3 has 14 amino acids. Germline CDR1 reads SGHTA; CDR2 reads FQGNSA. The DNA read from the CDR3 is TGTGCCAGCAGCTTAGACCCTCACCTTAGAGCG. The encoded protein is CASSLDPHLRA. The full-length CDR3 reads as CASSLDPHLRAQYF.

In this sample, this clone turned up many times. The read comes to an end 3 residues before the CDR3 does, leaving the germline J gene to fill in the end. V gene TRBV27 combines with J gene TRBJ2-2, with D perhaps TRBD1 (6 bases). Trimming cost V 8 bases and J 1 base, with 14 bases left between them. The CDR3 is 15 residues long. Germline-derived CDR1 and CDR2 are MNHEY and SMNVEV (reference sequence). The part of the CDR3 DNA that was read is TGTGCCAGCGTCCCGGACAGAGAGAACACCGGGGAG. It specifies CASVPDRENTGE. The whole CDR3 is CASVPDRENTGELFF.

This clone was seen at least ten times. The CDR3 is CSVRRPYNEQFF. CDR3 DNA, as far as it was read: TGCAGCGTCAGGAGACCCTACAATGAG. This rearrangement joins TRBV29-1 to TRBJ2-1; D gene ambiguous. The read ends 3 residues before the CDR3 terminus; that terminus is restored from the germline J gene. Germline CDR1 reads SQVTM; CDR2 reads ANQGSEA. The CDR3 runs to 12 residues. V was trimmed by 6 bases and J by 2 bases, leaving 8 bases between them.

This clone has only a few counts. The read terminates 3 residues ahead of where the CDR3 ends, so the germline J gene completes it. This sequence joins TRBV10-2 and TRBJ2-5, with 7 bases that match TRBD1. The CDR3 is 13 amino acids. Germline lookup yields CDR1 WSHSY and CDR2 SAAADI. V trimming: 3 bases; J trimming: 4 bases; junction bases outside the gene matches: 2. The part of the CDR3 DNA that was read is TGCGCCAGCAGTGAAGGGGGCGGAGAGACC. This gives the protein CASSEGGGET. The full-length CDR3 reads as CASSEGGGETQYF.

The CDR3 loop is CASSTIDRVGRSYEQYF. CDR3 DNA, as far as it was read: TGTGCCAGTAGTACGATAGACAGGGTAGGGCGCTCCTACGAG. This sequence joins TRBV19 and TRBJ2-7; 7 nucleotides line up with TRBD1. Coverage ceases 3 residues before the CDR3 finishes, and the germline J gene fills in the end. The CDR3 loop spans 17 amino acids. V was pared by 4 bases and J by 0 bases, with 12 bases of the junction left unmatched. The germline V gene encodes CDR1 LNHDA and CDR2 SQIVND (reference sequence). Full variable domain (remainder filled in from reference TRBV19 and TRBJ2-7): DGGITQSPKYLFRKEGQNVTLSCEQNLNHDAMYWYRQDPGQGLRLIYYSQIVNDFQKGDIAEGYSVSREKKESFPLTVTSAQKNPTAFYLCASSTIDRVGRSYEQYFGPGTRLTVT.

This clone was recorded at least ten times. The sequence runs out 3 residues before the end of the CDR3; the remainder is reconstructed from the germline J gene. The chain has TRBV12-3 or TRBV12-4 and TRBJ1-2; TRBD1 is a possible D gene (5 bases). CDR3 length: 13 amino acids. The CDR3 is CASRQTVSGGYTF. The CDR3 bases that were read are TGTGCCAGCAGGCAGACAGTTTCGGGAGGC.

Note on this clone: The CDR3 goes on 3 residues after the read ends, and that part is filled in from the germline J gene. V is TRBV19 and J is TRBJ1-5; a possible D gene is TRBD1 (6 bases). CDR1 and CDR2 from the germline V gene are LNHDA and SQIVND (reference sequence). Trimming stripped 4 bases from V and 3 bases from J, with 16 bases between. The CDR3 is made up of 16 amino acids. The CDR3 DNA, read in part, is TGTGCCAGTAGTAGGGTGGGGGGGGCGGACAATCAGCCC. It specifies CASSRVGGADNQP. In full, the CDR3 is CASSRVGGADNQPQHF. Full variable domain (remainder filled in from reference TRBV19 and TRBJ1-5): DGGITQSPKYLFRKEGQNVTLSCEQNLNHDAMYWYRQDPGQGLRLIYYSQIVNDFQKGDIAEGYSVSREKKESFPLTVTSAQKNPTAFYLCASSRVGGADNQPQHFGDGTRLSIL.

There are many counts of this clone. The read is 3 residues too short to cover the CDR3 end, so that end is filled in from the germline J gene. The chain carries TRBV30 and TRBJ1-2; 9 bases are shared with TRBD1. The V and J ends lost 2 bases and 3 bases, in that order; junction bases with no gene match: 4. Germline loops: CDR1 GTSNPN, CDR2 SVGIG (reference sequence). CDR3 length equals 14 residues. The CDR3 DNA, read in part, is TGTGCCTGGAGTACGGGACAGGGACACTATGGC. Translation gives CAWSTGQGHYG. The whole CDR3 sequence reads CAWSTGQGHYGYTF. Full variable domain (missing parts from reference TRBV30 and TRBJ1-2): SQTIHQWPATLVQPVGSPLSLECTVEGTSNPNLYWYRQAAGRGLQLLFYSVGIGQISSEVPQNLSASRPQDRQFILSSKKLLLSDSGFYLCAWSTGQGHYGYTFGSGTRLTVV.

Ten or more counts support this clone. The sequence runs out 3 residues before the end of the CDR3; the remainder is reconstructed from the germline J gene. The chain combines TRBV7-8 with TRBJ2-3; possible D gene TRBD2, 5 bases. Germline CDR1 and CDR2: SGHVS and FQNEAQ. Trimming removed 2 bases at V and 2 bases at J, with 8 bases between. CDR3 length: 14 residues. CDR3 DNA (partial): TGTGCCAGCAGCTTACGGACTTCCACAGATACG. Translating gives CASSLRTSTDT. From start to end, the CDR3 is CASSLRTSTDTQYF.

This clone was observed many times. From the germline J gene comes the end of the CDR3, since the read stops 3 residues before it. The chain recombines TRBV5-1 with TRBJ2-5; D possibly corresponds to TRBD1 (6 bases). V lost 0 bases to trimming and J lost 3 bases, with 12 bases between them. This CDR3 has 15 residues. CDR1 and CDR2 from the germline V gene are SGHRS and YFSETQ. The DNA read from the CDR3 is TGCGCCAGCAGCTTGGGCCCCCGGGACAAAGAGACC. It translates to CASSLGPRDKET. The CDR3 in its entirety is CASSLGPRDKETQYF.

As for this clone: The sequence runs out 3 residues before the end of the CDR3; the remainder is reconstructed from the germline J gene. The gene calls are TRBV29-1 and TRBJ2-3; TRBD1 matches at 8 bases. With V trimmed by 4 bases and J by 3 bases, 6 bases remained unmatched. Germline values: CDR1 SQVTM, CDR2 ANQGSEA. CDR3 length: 14 amino acids. The CDR3 bases that were read are TGCAGCGTTGCAGGGGGCAGTACGACAGATACG. Encoded protein: CSVAGGSTTDT. The whole CDR3 protein reads CSVAGGSTTDTQYF.

This clone came up many times. Sequencing ends 3 residues short of the CDR3 end; the germline J gene provides the rest. The chain has TRBV5-1 and TRBJ1-2; D gene ambiguous. V lost 0 bases and J lost 2, with 11 bases in between. Germline V gene sequence: CDR1 SGHRS, CDR2 YFSETQ. The CDR3 extends over 15 amino acids. CDR3 loop: CASSLAAGFNYGYTF. The CDR3 bases that were read are TGCGCCAGCAGCTTGGCGGCAGGCTTCAACTATGGC.

This clone was picked up many times. The read falls 3 residues short of the CDR3 end, and the missing part is taken from the germline J gene. The chain is built from TRBV5-6 and TRBJ2-3; possibly TRBD2 for D (6 bases). The CDR3 covers 14 residues. The germline V and J ends were trimmed by 7 bases and 5 bases, with 17 bases remaining between them. The germline V gene encodes CDR1 SGHDT and CDR2 YYEEEE. This CDR3 is CASSGSGVGDTQYF. The sequenced CDR3 bases are TGTGCCAGCTCCGGGTCGGGGGTTGGAGATACG.

The table lists this clone with many counts. The observed sequence ends 3 residues before the CDR3 terminus, with the missing tail filled in from the germline J gene. The chain has TRBV19 and TRBJ1-2; D is undetermined. Germline V CDR1 and CDR2: LNHDA, SQIVND (reference sequence). The CDR3 is 15 amino acids. Trimming removed 2 bases at V and 6 bases at J, with 16 bases between. CDR3: CASSIPSGLPHGYTF. Partial CDR3 DNA: TGTGCCAGTAGTATACCCTCAGGCCTTCCCCATGGC.